The present T cell receptor beta chain was sequenced within a study of shared clonotypes between healthy human individuals. This CDR3 is built from 14 residues. Germline assignment: CDR1 SGHNT and CDR2 YENEEA. The ends were cut back, 0 bases at V and 1 base at J, with 6 bases in the middle. Generated by immunoSEQ multiplex PCR, the TCRdb table keeps only in-frame clones and is missing some. The sample lists about 1.5 million clones; 95% to 99% were seen once. Sequencing input: naive CD4+ T cells sorted from blood. Subset defined: CD45RA+ positively selected. The origin of this receptor is a man between 25 and 39 years old in good health. The rearrangement uses TRBV11-3 and TRBJ2-5; a weak D match, TRBD1 (6 bases). Written as DNA, the CDR3 is TGTGCCAGCAGCTTAGAAGGGGGCCAAGAGACCCAGTACTTC. Translated, it gives CASSLEGGQETQYF.